These T cell receptor beta chains were read from a single sample in a study of human T cells and chemical hapten exposure. MiXCR, applied by TCRdb to the RACE reads, yields one record per CDR3 protein. In the table there are around 380,000 distinct CDR3 sequences, roughly 6% of which are singletons. The sample in question was whole blood, obtained in connection with sensitization to the hapten diphenylcyclopropenone (DPC). Receptor source: a woman younger than 30 with alopecia areata. Some clones in this sample may be carry-over from other donors' samples. Both conserved end residues are part of each CDR3. A D gene is named only where the DNA matches it firmly. Only some rows state a clone size, as once, few, many or a class for expanded clones.

v_call	cdr3_length	j_call	d_call	clone_size	cdr3_nt	cdr3_aa
TRBV20-1	13	TRBJ1-1	NA	many	TGCAGTGCTAATGATGGTTTGAACACTGAAGCTTTCTTT	CSANDGLNTEAFF
TRBV4-2	15	TRBJ2-3	TRBD1	many	TGTGCCAGCAGCCAGCAGGACAGGGTAACAGATACGCAGTATTTT	CASSQQDRVTDTQYF
TRBV6-5	19	TRBJ2-1	TRBD2	NA	TGTGCCAGCAGTTCGAGACCGGGACTAGCGGGGGGACGAAACAATGAGCAGTTCTTC	CASSSRPGLAGGRNNEQFF
TRBV4-3	14	TRBJ1-6	NA	NA	TGCGCCAGCAGCCAAGTCGTAGGGAATTCACCCCTCCACTTT	CASSQVVGNSPLHF
TRBV6-5	16	TRBJ1-4	NA	many	TGTGCCAGCAGTTACTCTGGGACCCAGGCTAATGAAAAACTGTTTTTT	CASSYSGTQANEKLFF
TRBV18	19	TRBJ2-6	TRBD1	few	TGTGCCAGCTCACCGACGACGACAGGGGGCCACTCTGGGGCCAACGTCCTGACTTTC	CASSPTTTGGHSGANVLTF
TRBV2	13	TRBJ1-1	TRBD1	NA	TGTGCCAGCAGCCGTGACAGGGAGCATGAAGCTTTCTTT	CASSRDREHEAFF
TRBV10-3	16	TRBJ2-3	TRBD2	NA	TGTGCCATCAGTGCCCAGACTAGCGGGGGGTCAGATACGCAGTATTTT	CAISAQTSGGSDTQYF
TRBV4-3	16	TRBJ1-2	NA	NA	TGCGCCAGCAGCCAAGAACAGGGCATCCCATCCTATGGCTACACCTTC	CASSQEQGIPSYGYTF
TRBV7-9	12	TRBJ1-6	NA	NA	TGTGCCAGCAGCACCCCAAATTCACCCCTCCACTTT	CASSTPNSPLHF
TRBV6-6	14	TRBJ1-2	NA	few	TGTGCCACCGAAACCTGGGAGGGAACCTATGGCTACACCTTC	CATETWEGTYGYTF